The 9 T cell receptor beta chains below all came from one sample that was sequenced in a study of post-analysis software for immune sequencing data. Unique molecular identifiers featured in each of the TCR beta cDNA libraries. TCRdb itself ran the PCR reads through MiXCR, one entry per CDR3 protein. The sample has about 160,000 distinct CDR3 sequences, about 37% seen once. Source: blood, taken after autologous hematopoietic stem cell transplantation. These receptors were collected from a girl between 10 and 17 years old with multiple sclerosis.

CDR3 nucleotide sequence: TGTGCCACCAGTGACCCGGGACTAGCGGGAGAAGAGACCCAGTACTTC. Protein product: CATSDPGLAGEETQYF. V gene TRBV24-1 combines with J gene TRBJ2-5; TRBD2 matches 14 bases. Germline CDR1 and CDR2: KGHDR and SFDVKD. The trim removed 4 bases at V and 3 bases at J, leaving 3 bases unmatched. The CDR3 covers 16 residues.

This clonotype was detected only a few times. This chain joins TRBV7-6 and TRBJ2-3; D ambiguous. Trimming removed 4 bases at V and 5 bases at J, with 7 bases between. Germline V gene lookup returns CDR1 SGHVS and CDR2 FNYEAQ. The CDR3 runs 12 residues. The CDR3 spells CASSSMVDTQYF. The CDR3 region has the DNA TGTGCCAGCAGCTCCATGGTAGATACGCAGTATTTT. The whole variable domain, remainder taken from reference TRBV7-6 and TRBJ2-3, is GAGVSQSPRYKVTKRGQDVALRCDPISGHVSLYWYRQALGQGPEFLTYFNYEAQQDKSGLPNDRFSAERPEGSISTLTIQRTEQRDSAMYRCASSSMVDTQYFGPGTRLTVL.

The chain has TRBV25-1 and TRBJ2-2; possible D gene TRBD1, 5 bases. Trimming left V 4 bases short and J 6 bases short, with 12 bases between. CDR1 is MGHDK, CDR2 SYGVNS, per germline. CDR3 size: 14 residues. The CDR3 here is CASSATRVAGELFF. In DNA, the CDR3 is TGTGCCAGCAGTGCAACCAGGGTGGCCGGGGAGCTGTTTTTT.

This CDR3 reads CAISEFAGGSYEQYF. CDR3 DNA sequence: TGTGCCATCAGTGAGTTCGCGGGGGGCAGCTACGAGCAGTACTTC. This sequence joins TRBV10-3 and TRBJ2-7, with TRBD2 matching over 8 bases. J lost 3 bases, V lost 1 base, and 5 bases had no gene match. Germline values: CDR1 ENHRY, CDR2 SYGVKD. CDR3 size: 15 residues.

The V gene is TRBV20-1, the J gene TRBJ2-1; D remains ambiguous. The V gene's germline CDR1 is DFQATT and CDR2 SNEGSKA (reference sequence). Trimming took 6 bases from V and 0 from J, leaving 12 bases between them. There are 14 residues in the CDR3. The CDR3 sequence is CSAQSLSSYNEQFF. CDR3 in DNA: TGCAGTGCCCAGTCATTAAGCTCCTACAATGAGCAGTTCTTC.

A word on this clonotype: One junction end does not reproduce the germline sequence, and a read error may be involved. The CDR3 loop is CTSQGATWNEQFF. CDR3 nucleotides: TGTACCAGCCAGGGAGCGACCTGGAATGAGCAGTTCTTC. The chain couples TRBV14 to TRBJ2-1, with D perhaps TRBD1 or TRBD2 (5 bases each). CDR1 and CDR2 from the germline V gene are SGHDN and FVKESK. The CDR3 length is 13 residues.

The gene calls are TRBV5-1 and TRBJ2-1; 8 bases are a match to TRBD1. Germline CDR1 is SGHRS and CDR2 is YFSETQ. J was trimmed by 9 bases and V by 4 bases; bases with no gene match: 12. This CDR3 spans 15 amino acids. As DNA, the CDR3 is TGCGCCAGCAGCCCAATCCAGGGGGCTGGCGGTGAGCAGTTCTTC. Translated: CASSPIQGAGGEQFF. Together with reference TRBV5-1 and TRBJ2-1, the CDR3 gives the full variable domain: KAGVTQTPRYLIKTRGQQVTLSCSPISGHRSVSWYQQTPGQGLQFLFEYFSETQRNKGNFPGRFSGRQFSNSRSEMNVSTLELGDSALYLCASSPIQGAGGEQFFGPGTRLTVL.

This clonotype was observed a few times. The genes are TRBV6-2 or TRBV6-3 and TRBJ1-2; perhaps TRBD1 as D (6 bases). The CDR3 sequence is 13 residues long. V shed 5 bases and J shed 3 bases, with 10 bases lying between them. Germline V lookup: CDR1 MNHEY, CDR2 SVGEGT. CDR3 amino acids: CASSQQGHYGYTF. The CDR3 DNA reads as TGTGCCAGCAGTCAACAGGGCCACTATGGCTACACCTTC.

This clonotype occurred once. The rearrangement links TRBV7-2 to TRBJ1-1; 7 bases match TRBD1. Germline CDR1 SGHTA, CDR2 FQGNSA. The V and J ends lost 3 bases and 2 bases, in that order; junction bases with no gene match: 9. The CDR3 runs to 16 residues. CDR3 DNA sequence: TGTGCCAGCAGCTTTTCGACAGGGAAGAGAAACACTGAAGCTTTCTTT. It translates to CASSFSTGKRNTEAFF.